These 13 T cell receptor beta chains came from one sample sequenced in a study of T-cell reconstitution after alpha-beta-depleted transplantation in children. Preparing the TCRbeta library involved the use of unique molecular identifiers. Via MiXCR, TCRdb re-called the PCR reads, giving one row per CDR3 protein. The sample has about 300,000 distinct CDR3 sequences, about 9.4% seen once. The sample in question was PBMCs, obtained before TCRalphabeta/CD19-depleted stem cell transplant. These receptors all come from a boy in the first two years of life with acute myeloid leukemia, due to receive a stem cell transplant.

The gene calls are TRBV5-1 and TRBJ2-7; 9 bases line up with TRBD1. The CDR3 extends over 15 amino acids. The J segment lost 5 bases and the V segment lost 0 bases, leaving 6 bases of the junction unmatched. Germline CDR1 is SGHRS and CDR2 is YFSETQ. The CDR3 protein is CASSLGPGQGNEQYF. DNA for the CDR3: TGCGCCAGCAGCTTGGGACCGGGACAGGGCAACGAGCAGTACTTC.

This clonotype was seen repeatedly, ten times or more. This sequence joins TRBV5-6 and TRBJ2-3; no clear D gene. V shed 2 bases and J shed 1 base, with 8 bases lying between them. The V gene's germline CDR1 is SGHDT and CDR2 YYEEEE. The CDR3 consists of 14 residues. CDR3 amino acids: CASSLVDRTDTQYF. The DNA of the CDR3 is TGTGCCAGCAGCTTAGTAGACCGCACAGATACGCAGTATTTT.

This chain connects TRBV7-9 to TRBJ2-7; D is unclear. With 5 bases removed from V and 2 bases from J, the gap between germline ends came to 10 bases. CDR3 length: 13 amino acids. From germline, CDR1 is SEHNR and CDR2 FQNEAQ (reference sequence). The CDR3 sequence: CASSSTRPYEQYF. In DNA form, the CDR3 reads TGTGCCAGCAGCAGTACACGTCCCTACGAGCAGTACTTC.

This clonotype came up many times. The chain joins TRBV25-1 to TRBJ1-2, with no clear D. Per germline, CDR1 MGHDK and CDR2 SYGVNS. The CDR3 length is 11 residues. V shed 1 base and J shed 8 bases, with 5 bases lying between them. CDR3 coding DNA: TGTGCCAGCAGTGAATTTGGAGGCTACACCTTC. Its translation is CASSEFGGYTF.

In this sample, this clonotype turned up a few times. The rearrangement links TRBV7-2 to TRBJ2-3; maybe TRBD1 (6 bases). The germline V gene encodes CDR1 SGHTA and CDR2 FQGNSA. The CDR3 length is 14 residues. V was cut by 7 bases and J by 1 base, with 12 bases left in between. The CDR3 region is CASIQGWGTDTQYF. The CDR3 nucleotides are TGTGCCAGCATCCAGGGGTGGGGCACAGATACGCAGTATTTT.

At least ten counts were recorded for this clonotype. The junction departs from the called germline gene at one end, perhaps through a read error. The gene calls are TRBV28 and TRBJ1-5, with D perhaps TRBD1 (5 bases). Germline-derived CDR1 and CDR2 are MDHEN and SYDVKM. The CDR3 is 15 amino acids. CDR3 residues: CASSYGGYSNQPQHF. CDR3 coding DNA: TGTGCCAGCAGTTACGGGGGGTATAGCAATCAGCCTCAGCATTTT.

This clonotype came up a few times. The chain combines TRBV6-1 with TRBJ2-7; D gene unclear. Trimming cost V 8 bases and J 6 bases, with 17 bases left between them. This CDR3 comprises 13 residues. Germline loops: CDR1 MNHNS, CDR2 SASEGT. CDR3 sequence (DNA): TGTGCCAGCTTATCCACTGGATCGGGCGAGCAGTACTTC. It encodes CASLSTGSGEQYF.

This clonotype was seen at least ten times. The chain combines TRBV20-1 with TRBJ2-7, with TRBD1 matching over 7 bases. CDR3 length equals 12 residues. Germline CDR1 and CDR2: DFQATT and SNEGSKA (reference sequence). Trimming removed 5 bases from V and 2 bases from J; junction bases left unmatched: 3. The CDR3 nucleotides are TGCAGTGCTCCCGGGACAGCCTACGAGCAGTACTTC. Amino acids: CSAPGTAYEQYF.

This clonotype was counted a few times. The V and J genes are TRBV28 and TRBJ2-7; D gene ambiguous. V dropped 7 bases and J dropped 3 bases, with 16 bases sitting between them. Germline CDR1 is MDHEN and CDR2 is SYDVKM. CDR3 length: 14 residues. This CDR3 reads CASTLTGRLYEQYF. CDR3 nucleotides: TGTGCCAGCACCCTGACCGGGCGCCTCTACGAGCAGTACTTC.

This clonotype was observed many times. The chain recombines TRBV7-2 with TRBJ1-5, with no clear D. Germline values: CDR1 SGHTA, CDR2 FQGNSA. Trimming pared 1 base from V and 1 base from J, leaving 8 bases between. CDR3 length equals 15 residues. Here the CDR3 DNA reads TGTGCCAGCAGCTTAGAAGGCCAGAGCAATCAGCCCCAGCATTTT. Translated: CASSLEGQSNQPQHF.

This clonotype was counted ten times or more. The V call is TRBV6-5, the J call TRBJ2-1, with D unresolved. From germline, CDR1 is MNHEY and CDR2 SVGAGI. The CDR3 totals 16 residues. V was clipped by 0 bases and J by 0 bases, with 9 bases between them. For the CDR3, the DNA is TGTGCCAGCAGTTACTCGGAATTCAGCTCCTACAATGAGCAGTTCTTC. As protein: CASSYSEFSSYNEQFF.

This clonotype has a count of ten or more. CDR3 sequence (DNA): TGTGCCGTCAGCCCTCAGCGGGGGGGCCCCGGGGAGCTGTTTTTT. Translation gives CAVSPQRGGPGELFF. The gene calls are TRBV7-9 and TRBJ2-2; 10 bases are shared with TRBD2. CDR1 and CDR2 from the germline V gene are SEHNR and FQNEAQ (reference sequence). The CDR3 length is 15 residues. Trimming at V came to 11 bases and at J to 6 bases, leaving 12 bases not matched to a gene.

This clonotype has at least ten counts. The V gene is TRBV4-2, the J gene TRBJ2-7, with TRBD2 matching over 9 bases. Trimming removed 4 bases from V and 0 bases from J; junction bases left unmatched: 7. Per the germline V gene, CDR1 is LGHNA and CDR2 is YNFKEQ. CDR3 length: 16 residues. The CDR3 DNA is TGTGCCAGCAGCCTAGGGCGGGAGGGAAGCTCCTACGAGCAGTACTTC. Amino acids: CASSLGREGSSYEQYF.